This TCR beta chain was profiled in a study of blood T cell repertoires in COVID-19. Background on the study: Samples representing acute and convalescent COVID-19 were sourced from the United States, Italy and Spain. The cDNA or gDNA used as material had been derived from T cells, B-cell-depleted T cells, or PBMCs.

V was clipped by 0 bases and J by 4 bases, with 8 bases between them. The V gene's germline CDR1 is ENHRY and CDR2 SYGVKD. The CDR3 spans 14 residues. In the study's own analysis: Estimation of nucleated cell counts was performed using reference gene primer amplification. Profiled with immunoSEQ multiplex PCR; TCRdb holds only in-frame clones, not every one. Clone size and V and J calls were adopted from that table, with D and trimming inferred from the DNA. The sample yields about 110,000 clones, around nine tenths seen once. The source material was peripheral blood. The clonotype comes from a human donor in a cohort sampled during active COVID-19. The chain carries TRBV10-3 and TRBJ2-3; tentatively, D is TRBD2 (6 bases). The CDR3 sequence is CAISESEGPDTQYF. Here the CDR3 DNA reads TGTGCCATCAGTGAGTCGGAGGGGCCAGATACGCAGTATTTT.